This section outlines one T cell receptor beta chain sequence together with its context. The antigen remains unidentified. This sample was taken from a study of cytomegalovirus exposure and HLA in healthy donors. Study outcomes and limitations: More clonal expansion characterized HLA-associated TCR beta chains than equally common others in a later analysis. The study flagged 150 to 200 TCR beta chains as cytomegalovirus-associated. As immune exposure information, only CMV serostatus was available.

The PCR contained 60 Vbeta and 13 Jbeta primers. Clones were sequenced by immunoSEQ multiplex PCR, and TCRdb holds only the in-frame ones, with some missing. This table holds about 77,000 clones, approximately 75% found once. Source material: PBMCs. This clonotype originated in a middle-aged woman in good health and CMV-seronegative.

The CDR3 DNA reads as TGTGCCAGCAGCTCCACCCGGACTAGGGCCGGGGAGCTGTTTTTT. Its translation: CASSSTRTRAGELFF. The chain combines TRBV7-3 with TRBJ2-2; TRBD2 aligns across 7 bases. The CDR3 is made up of 15 amino acids. From germline, CDR1 is SGHTA and CDR2 FQGTGA. V gave up 4 bases and J gave up 6 bases; unmatched junction bases: 8.